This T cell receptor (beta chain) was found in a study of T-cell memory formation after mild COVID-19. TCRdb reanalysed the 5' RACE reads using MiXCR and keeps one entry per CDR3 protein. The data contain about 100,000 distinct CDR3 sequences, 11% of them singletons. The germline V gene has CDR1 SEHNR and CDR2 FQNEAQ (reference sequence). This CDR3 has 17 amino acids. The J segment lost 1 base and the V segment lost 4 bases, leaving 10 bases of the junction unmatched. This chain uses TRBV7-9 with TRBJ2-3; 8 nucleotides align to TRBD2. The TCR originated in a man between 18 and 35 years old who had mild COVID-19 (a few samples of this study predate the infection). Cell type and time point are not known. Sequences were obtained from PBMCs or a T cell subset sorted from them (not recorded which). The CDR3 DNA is TGTGCCAGCAGCTCCCTGCGGGGGGTTGACGGCACAGATACGCAGTATTTT. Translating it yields CASSSLRGVDGTDTQYF.